This T cell receptor beta chain is from a study of OX40 agonist ivuxolimab in advanced cancers. Study-wide findings and caveats: Clonal expansion among partial responders at 0.1-3.0 mg/kg ranked near the lowest.

Data came from immunoSEQ multiplex PCR; TCRdb stores just in-frame clones and leaves some out. The sample carries 25,000 to 35,000 clones, 65% to 90% recorded once. Per the germline V gene, CDR1 is SNHLY and CDR2 is FYNNEI. There are 13 residues in the CDR3. Trimming shortened V by 7 bases and J by 1 base, and 7 bases separated the two germline ends. To note about this clone: Its antigen remains unidentified.

V gene TRBV2 combines with J gene TRBJ2-2; D uncertain. This receptor was identified in an adult with an advanced solid tumor such as melanoma, head and neck, liver or kidney cancer. Sequencing was performed on CD4+ or CD8+ T cells sorted from blood, taken in a trial of the OX40 agonist ivuxolimab. This CDR3 reads CASKEQNTGELFF. CDR3 bases: TGTGCCAGCAAGGAGCAGAACACCGGGGAGCTGTTTTTT. Variable domain in full (rest from reference TRBV2 and TRBJ2-2): EPEVTQTPSHQVTQMGQEVILRCVPISNHLYFYWYRQILGQKVEFLVSFYNNEISEKSEIFDDQFSVERPDGSNFTLKIRSTKLEDSAMYFCASKEQNTGELFFGEGSRLTVL.